A single sample gave rise to the 9 T cell receptor beta chains below, sequenced in a study of T cells in Graves' hyperthyroidism and ophthalmopathy. Amplified TCR beta CDR3 regions derived from RNA transcripts. The primer set for the first-round RT-PCR of the TCR CDR3 was HTBI. In TCRdb, the multiplex PCR reads were re-called with MiXCR into one record per CDR3 protein. The sample holds around 420,000 distinct CDR3 sequences, more than 15% seen once. What was sequenced was blood. The source is a woman between 18 and 30 years old with Graves' hyperthyroidism.

The chain uses TRBV28 and TRBJ2-3, with TRBD2 as a possible D gene (5 bases). Germline CDR1 reads MDHEN; CDR2 reads SYDVKM. The CDR3 runs 16 residues. With 4 bases removed from V and 4 bases from J, the gap between germline ends came to 18 bases. CDR3 sequence reads: CASSSQEGAESDTQYF. The CDR3 nucleotides are TGTGCCAGCAGTTCTCAAGAGGGAGCGGAGTCAGATACGCAGTATTTT.

The rearrangement links TRBV19 to TRBJ2-1; D gene unclear. The CDR3 totals 15 residues. CDR1 is LNHDA and CDR2 is SQIVND in the germline V gene (reference sequence). V was cut by 4 bases and J by 3 bases, with 13 bases left in between. The CDR3 region is CASSTLGLNYNEQFF. The CDR3 DNA sequence: TGTGCCAGTAGTACGTTAGGGCTGAACTACAATGAGCAGTTCTTC.

In its sample, this clonotype was seen many times. The chain combines TRBV20-1 with TRBJ2-4; D uncertain. V lost 1 base and J 2 bases, leaving 15 bases between the germline ends. This CDR3 has 16 residues. Germline V lookup: CDR1 DFQATT, CDR2 SNEGSKA (reference sequence). CDR3 sequence reads: CSARVRPPASKNIQYF. The DNA for the CDR3 is TGCAGTGCTAGAGTTAGGCCCCCTGCGTCCAAAAACATTCAGTACTTC.

This clonotype has more than one count but fewer than ten. The CDR3 region has the DNA TGTGCCAGCAGTCAATTAAGAACAAGGAGCTCCTATAATTCACCCCTCCACTTT. This sequence encodes CASSQLRTRSSYNSPLHF. The chain has TRBV28 and TRBJ1-6, with no clear D. The V end lost 5 bases, the J end lost 0 bases, and 17 bases lay between the germline ends. The length of the CDR3 is 18 residues. In germline, CDR1 is MDHEN, CDR2 SYDVKM.

This sequence joins TRBV27 and TRBJ1-2, with D tentatively TRBD1 (5 bases). The germline gives CDR1 MNHEY, CDR2 SMNVEV (reference sequence). The CDR3 sequence is 16 residues long. Deletions cut 0 bases from V and 8 bases from J, with 19 bases between. Written as DNA, the CDR3 is TGTGCCAGCAGTTTATCGGGGCTAACCGGGGCTGGGGGCTACACCTTC. Amino acid sequence: CASSLSGLTGAGGYTF.

This clonotype was recorded at least ten times. This chain links TRBV15 with TRBJ1-4, with no clear D. Germline V lookup: CDR1 LNHNV, CDR2 YYDKDF (reference sequence). V lost 6 bases and J lost 3, with 14 bases in between. This CDR3 has 15 residues. CDR3 sequence reads: CATRKDGKSNEKLFF. CDR3 nucleotides: TGTGCCACCAGGAAGGACGGGAAGTCTAATGAAAAACTGTTTTTT.

The sample holds many counts of this clonotype. The V gene is TRBV11-2, the J gene TRBJ2-1, with D maybe TRBD2 (5 bases). Per germline, CDR1 SGHAT and CDR2 FQNNGV. The CDR3 covers 15 residues. The V and J ends lost 3 bases and 2 bases respectively, with 11 bases between them. CDR3 protein: CASSFERSPYNEQFF. CDR3 nucleotides: TGTGCCAGCAGCTTCGAGCGGTCACCCTACAATGAGCAGTTCTTC. Full variable domain (rest looked up from reference TRBV11-2 and TRBJ2-1): EAGVAQSPRYKIIEKRQSVAFWCNPISGHATLYWYQQILGQGPKLLIQFQNNGVVDDSQLPKDRFSAERLKGVDSTLKIQPAKLEDSAVYLCASSFERSPYNEQFFGPGTRLTVL.

This clonotype was recorded many times. This chain links TRBV2 with TRBJ2-4; D unresolved. V was pared by 2 bases and J by 1 base, with 6 bases between. This CDR3 contains 14 residues. Germline CDR1 and CDR2: SNHLY and FYNNEI. CDR3: CASSEQWAKNIQYF. The CDR3 nucleotides read TGTGCCAGCAGTGAACAGTGGGCCAAAAACATTCAGTACTTC. Full variable domain (missing parts from reference TRBV2 and TRBJ2-4): EPEVTQTPSHQVTQMGQEVILRCVPISNHLYFYWYRQILGQKVEFLVSFYNNEISEKSEIFDDQFSVERPDGSNFTLKIRSTKLEDSAMYFCASSEQWAKNIQYFGAGTRLSVL.

The chain recombines TRBV27 with TRBJ2-1; 9 bases match TRBD2. Germline-derived CDR1 and CDR2 are MNHEY and SMNVEV (reference sequence). The CDR3 is made up of 16 amino acids. After removal of 6 bases from V and 5 bases from J, the junction contained 11 bases not matched to a gene. The chain's CDR3 is CASSVNIAGADNEQFF. As DNA, the CDR3 is TGTGCCAGCAGCGTAAACATAGCGGGAGCCGACAATGAGCAGTTCTTC.